A selection of T cell receptor beta chains follows, all from one sample in a study of T cell responses to AZD1222 COVID-19 vaccine. Here immunoSEQ multiplex PCR was the method, and the copy in TCRdb shows in-frame clones only, minus some. There are around 120,000 clones in the sample; over 75% occur only once, and approximately 1.1% lies in the top ten. Sequenced here: peripheral blood, sampled on day 0 of AZD1222 vaccination. The receptors come from an adult in good health. CDR3s include the opening cysteine and the closing phenylalanine or tryptophan. Each record gives: V gene, D gene, J gene, clone size, CDR3 DNA, CDR3 protein. The D gene is left open where the match is weak. Clone size is stated in some rows and not others, as once, few, many or a class when expanded.

v_gene: TRBV2; d_gene: -; j_gene: TRBJ1-5; abundance: once; CDR3nt: TGTGCCAGCAAGGGACCGCAGGTATTCGGATATCAGCCCCAGCATTTT; CDR3aa: CASKGPQVFGYQPQHF
v_gene: TRBV7-2; d_gene: -; j_gene: TRBJ1-5; abundance: -; CDR3nt: TGTGCCAGCAGCTTGGTTTGGGAACAGCCCCAGCATTTT; CDR3aa: CASSLVWEQPQHF
v_gene: TRBV7-8; d_gene: -; j_gene: TRBJ1-4; abundance: -; CDR3nt: TGTGCCAGCAGCTTACTGAACGGCATCAATGAAAAACTGTTTTTT; CDR3aa: CASSLLNGINEKLFF
v_gene: TRBV6-5; d_gene: -; j_gene: TRBJ1-2; abundance: -; CDR3nt: TGTGCCAGCACCGGGGGGGGAAGTTATGGCTACACCTTC; CDR3aa: CASTGGGSYGYTF
v_gene: TRBV9; d_gene: -; j_gene: TRBJ2-2; abundance: -; CDR3nt: TGTGCCAGCAGCGTAGCAGCGAACACCGGGGAGCTGTTTTTT; CDR3aa: CASSVAANTGELFF
v_gene: TRBV5-1; d_gene: -; j_gene: TRBJ1-1; abundance: -; CDR3nt: TGCGCCAGCAGCTCCACCCGACTAAGCATGAACACTGAAGCTTTCTTT; CDR3aa: CASSSTRLSMNTEAFF
v_gene: TRBV9; d_gene: -; j_gene: TRBJ1-4; abundance: -; CDR3nt: TGTGCCAGCAGCCCCGGGGGCAGTTATGAAAAACTGTTTTTT; CDR3aa: CASSPGGSYEKLFF
v_gene: TRBV9; d_gene: -; j_gene: TRBJ1-6; abundance: -; CDR3nt: TGTGCCAGCAGCGTCGGAGTCAGCTCCTATAATTCACCCCTCCACTTT; CDR3aa: CASSVGVSSYNSPLHF
v_gene: TRBV2; d_gene: -; j_gene: TRBJ1-5; abundance: -; CDR3nt: TGTGCCAGCTCCGAGGGCAGGTCGATCAATCAGCCCCAGCATTTT; CDR3aa: CASSEGRSINQPQHF
v_gene: TRBV12-3/TRBV12-4; d_gene: -; j_gene: TRBJ2-7; abundance: -; CDR3nt: TGTGCCAGCAGTTTGCGGCAGGGCAACGAGCAGTACTTC; CDR3aa: CASSLRQGNEQYF
v_gene: TRBV18; d_gene: -; j_gene: TRBJ1-2; abundance: -; CDR3nt: TGTGCCAGCTCACTCCGCTTACAGGGAGAAACCTATGGCTACACCTTC; CDR3aa: CASSLRLQGETYGYTF
v_gene: TRBV5-8; d_gene: -; j_gene: TRBJ2-1; abundance: -; CDR3nt: TGTGCCAGCAGCTTGGGACTCTTTCGCTCCTACAATGAGCAGTTCTTC; CDR3aa: CASSLGLFRSYNEQFF
v_gene: TRBV19; d_gene: -; j_gene: TRBJ1-2; abundance: few; CDR3nt: TGTGCCAGTAGTAAACAGGGAAACTATGGCTACACCTTC; CDR3aa: CASSKQGNYGYTF
v_gene: TRBV7-2; d_gene: -; j_gene: TRBJ2-5; abundance: once; CDR3nt: TGTGCCAGCAGCTTAGGACTAGTAGAGACCCAGTACTTC; CDR3aa: CASSLGLVETQYF
v_gene: TRBV6-2/TRBV6-3; d_gene: -; j_gene: TRBJ1-5; abundance: -; CDR3nt: TGTGCCAGCAGTTACTTCCCTCCCAGGGGACGCCCTATTATTATGGCGCCCCAGCATTTT; CDR3aa: CASSYFPPRGRPIIMAPQHF
v_gene: TRBV18; d_gene: -; j_gene: TRBJ1-2; abundance: few; CDR3nt: TGTGCCAGCTCACCAGAGTCCAACTATGGCTACACCTTC; CDR3aa: CASSPESNYGYTF
v_gene: TRBV5-8; d_gene: -; j_gene: TRBJ1-6; abundance: -; CDR3nt: TGTGCCAGCAGCTTGGCCAGGGCCGGAAGCTCCTATAATTCACCCCTCCACTTT; CDR3aa: CASSLARAGSSYNSPLHF
v_gene: TRBV6-2/TRBV6-3; d_gene: -; j_gene: TRBJ1-1; abundance: -; CDR3nt: TGTGCCAGCAGTTACCTGATACCGGGGCCGAACACTGAAGCTTTCTTT; CDR3aa: CASSYLIPGPNTEAFF
v_gene: TRBV19; d_gene: -; j_gene: TRBJ2-7; abundance: -; CDR3nt: TGTGCCAGTAGTATAGGAGGGGGTTTGTCCTACGAGCAGTACTTC; CDR3aa: CASSIGGGLSYEQYF
v_gene: TRBV3-1/TRBV3-2; d_gene: TRBD1; j_gene: TRBJ2-2; abundance: -; CDR3nt: TGTGCCAGCAGCCAAGAGTTTGGGACAGGGATTACCGGGGAGCTGTTTTTT; CDR3aa: CASSQEFGTGITGELFF
v_gene: TRBV6-2/TRBV6-3; d_gene: -; j_gene: TRBJ2-3; abundance: -; CDR3nt: TGTGCCAGCAGTACAATAGTTATTTCGACCACAGATACGCAGTATTTT; CDR3aa: CASSTIVISTTDTQYF
v_gene: TRBV3-1/TRBV3-2; d_gene: TRBD1; j_gene: TRBJ1-1; abundance: -; CDR3nt: TGTGCCAGCAGCCAAGAAGGCCCGGGACAGGGACTATCCACTGAAGCTTTCTTT; CDR3aa: CASSQEGPGQGLSTEAFF
v_gene: TRBV5-1; d_gene: TRBD1; j_gene: TRBJ1-1; abundance: -; CDR3nt: TGCGCCAGCAGCACGGGACAGGGGGAGACTGAAGCTTTCTTT; CDR3aa: CASSTGQGETEAFF
v_gene: TRBV6-5; d_gene: -; j_gene: TRBJ1-3; abundance: -; CDR3nt: TGTGCCAGCAGCAGGGACAACGCTGGAAACACCATATATTTT; CDR3aa: CASSRDNAGNTIYF
v_gene: TRBV11-2; d_gene: -; j_gene: TRBJ2-1; abundance: -; CDR3nt: TGTGCCAGCAGCGCCGGGGTGTACAATGAGCAGTTCTTC; CDR3aa: CASSAGVYNEQFF
v_gene: TRBV7-2; d_gene: TRBD2; j_gene: TRBJ2-7; abundance: -; CDR3nt: TGTGCCAGCGTGGGGCTAGCGGGGGTCTACGAGCAGTACTTC; CDR3aa: CASVGLAGVYEQYF
v_gene: TRBV10-1; d_gene: TRBD2; j_gene: TRBJ2-2; abundance: -; CDR3nt: TGCGCCAGCAGTGCGGGACTACGAACCGGGGAGCTGTTTTTT; CDR3aa: CASSAGLRTGELFF